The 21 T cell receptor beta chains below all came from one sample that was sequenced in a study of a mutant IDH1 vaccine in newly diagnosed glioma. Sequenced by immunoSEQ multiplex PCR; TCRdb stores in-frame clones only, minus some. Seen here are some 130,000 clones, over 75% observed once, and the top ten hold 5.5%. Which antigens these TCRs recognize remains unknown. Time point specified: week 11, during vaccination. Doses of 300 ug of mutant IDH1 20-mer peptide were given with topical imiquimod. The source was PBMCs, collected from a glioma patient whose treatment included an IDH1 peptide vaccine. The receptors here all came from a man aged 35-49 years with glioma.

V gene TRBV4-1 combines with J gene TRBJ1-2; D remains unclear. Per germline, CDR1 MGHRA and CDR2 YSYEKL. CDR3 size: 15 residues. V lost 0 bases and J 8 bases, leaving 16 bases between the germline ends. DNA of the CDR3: TGCGCCAGCAGCCAAGAAGGCATCCGCTTGGGGGGCTACACCTTC. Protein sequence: CASSQEGIRLGGYTF.

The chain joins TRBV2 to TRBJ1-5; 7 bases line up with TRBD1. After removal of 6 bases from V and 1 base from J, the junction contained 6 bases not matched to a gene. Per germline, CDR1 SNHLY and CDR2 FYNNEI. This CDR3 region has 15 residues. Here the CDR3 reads CASRGDSLSNQPQHF. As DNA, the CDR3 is TGTGCCAGCAGGGGGGACAGTTTAAGCAATCAGCCCCAGCATTTT.

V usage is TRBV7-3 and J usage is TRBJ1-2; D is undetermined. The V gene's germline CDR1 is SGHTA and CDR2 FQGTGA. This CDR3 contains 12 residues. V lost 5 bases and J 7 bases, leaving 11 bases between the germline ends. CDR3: CASSLPAGGYTF. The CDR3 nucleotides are TGTGCCAGCAGCCTCCCCGCTGGTGGCTACACCTTC. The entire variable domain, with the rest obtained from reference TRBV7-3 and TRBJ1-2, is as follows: GAGVSQTPSNKVTEKGKYVELRCDPISGHTALYWYRQSLGQGPEFLIYFQGTGAADDSGLPNDRFFAVRPEGSVSTLKIQRTERGDSAVYLCASSLPAGGYTFGSGTRLTVV.

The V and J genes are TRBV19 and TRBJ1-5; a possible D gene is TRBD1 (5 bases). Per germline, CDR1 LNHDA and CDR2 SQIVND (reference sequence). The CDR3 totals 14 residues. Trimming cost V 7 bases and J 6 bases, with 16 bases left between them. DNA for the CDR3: TGTGCCAGTACCCTATGGGGCAGTAGTCAGCCCCAGCATTTT. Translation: CASTLWGSSQPQHF.

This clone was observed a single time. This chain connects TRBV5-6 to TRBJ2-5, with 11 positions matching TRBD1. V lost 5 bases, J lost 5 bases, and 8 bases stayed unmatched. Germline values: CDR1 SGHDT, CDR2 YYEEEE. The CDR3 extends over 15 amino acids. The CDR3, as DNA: TGTGCCAGCAGTCCCTGGACAGGGGGCTGGGAGACCCAGTACTTC. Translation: CASSPWTGGWETQYF.

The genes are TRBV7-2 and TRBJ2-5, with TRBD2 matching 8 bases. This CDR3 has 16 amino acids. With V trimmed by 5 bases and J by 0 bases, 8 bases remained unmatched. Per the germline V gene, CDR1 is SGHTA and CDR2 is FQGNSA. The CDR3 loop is CASSPTGTRNQETQYF. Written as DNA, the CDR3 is TGTGCCAGCAGCCCGACGGGGACTAGAAACCAAGAGACCCAGTACTTC.

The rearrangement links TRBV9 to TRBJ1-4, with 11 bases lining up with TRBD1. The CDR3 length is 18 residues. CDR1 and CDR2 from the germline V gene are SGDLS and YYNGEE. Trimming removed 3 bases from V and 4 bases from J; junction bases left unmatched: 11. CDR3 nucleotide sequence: TGTGCCAGCAGCGGCCGGACAGGGGGCCCGGGGGGTAATGAAAAACTGTTTTTT. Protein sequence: CASSGRTGGPGGNEKLFF.

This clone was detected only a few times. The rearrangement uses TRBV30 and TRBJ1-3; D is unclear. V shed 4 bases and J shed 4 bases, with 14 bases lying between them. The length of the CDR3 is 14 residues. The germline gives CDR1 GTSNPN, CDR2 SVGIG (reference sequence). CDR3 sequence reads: CAWMGRSVGNTIYF. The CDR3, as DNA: TGTGCCTGGATGGGGAGGTCAGTCGGAAACACCATATATTTT.

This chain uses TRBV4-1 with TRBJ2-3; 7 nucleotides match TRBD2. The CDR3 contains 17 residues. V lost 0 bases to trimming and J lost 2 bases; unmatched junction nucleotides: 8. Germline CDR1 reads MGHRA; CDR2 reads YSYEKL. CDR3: CASSQDGGGRATDTQYF. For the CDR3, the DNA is TGCGCCAGCAGCCAAGATGGAGGAGGGAGGGCCACAGATACGCAGTATTTT.

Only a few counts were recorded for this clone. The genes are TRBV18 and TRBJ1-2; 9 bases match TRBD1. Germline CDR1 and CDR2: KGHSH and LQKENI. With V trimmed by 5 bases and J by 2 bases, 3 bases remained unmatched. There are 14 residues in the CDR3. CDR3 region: CASSADRGNYGYTF. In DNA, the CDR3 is TGTGCCAGCTCAGCGGACAGGGGAAACTATGGCTACACCTTC.

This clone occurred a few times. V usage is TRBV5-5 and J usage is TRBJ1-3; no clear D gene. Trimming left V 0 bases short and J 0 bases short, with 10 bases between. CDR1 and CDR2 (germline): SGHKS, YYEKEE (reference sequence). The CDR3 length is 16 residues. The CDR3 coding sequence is TGTGCCAGCAGCTTGGTTGCCGGCCGCTCTGGAAACACCATATATTTT. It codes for CASSLVAGRSGNTIYF.

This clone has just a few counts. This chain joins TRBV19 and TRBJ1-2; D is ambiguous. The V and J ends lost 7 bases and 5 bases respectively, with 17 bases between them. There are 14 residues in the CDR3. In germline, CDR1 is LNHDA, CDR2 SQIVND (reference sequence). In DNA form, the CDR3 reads TGTGCCAGTACCAGCGCCGCCACGATTTATGGCTACACCTTC. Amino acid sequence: CASTSAATIYGYTF. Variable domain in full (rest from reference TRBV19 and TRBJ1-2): DGGITQSPKYLFRKEGQNVTLSCEQNLNHDAMYWYRQDPGQGLRLIYYSQIVNDFQKGDIAEGYSVSREKKESFPLTVTSAQKNPTAFYLCASTSAATIYGYTFGSGTRLTVV.

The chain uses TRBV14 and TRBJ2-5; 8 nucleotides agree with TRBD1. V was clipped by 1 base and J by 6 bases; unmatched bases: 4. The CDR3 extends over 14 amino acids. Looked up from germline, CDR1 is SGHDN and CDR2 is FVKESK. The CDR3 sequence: CASSQGQGRKTQYF. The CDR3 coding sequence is TGTGCCAGCAGCCAAGGACAGGGGAGGAAGACCCAGTACTTC.

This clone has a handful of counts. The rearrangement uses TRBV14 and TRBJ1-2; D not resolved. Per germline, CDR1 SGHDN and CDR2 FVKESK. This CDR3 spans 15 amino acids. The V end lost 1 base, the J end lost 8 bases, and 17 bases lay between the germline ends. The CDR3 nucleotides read TGTGCCAGCAGCCAAGTCGATCCCCTAGCTTTAGGCTACACCTTC. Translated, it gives CASSQVDPLALGYTF.

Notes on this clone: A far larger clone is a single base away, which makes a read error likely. The CDR3 sequence: CASSQLAGEQETQYF. As DNA, the CDR3 is TGTGCCAGCAGCCAACTAGCGGGGGAGCAAGAGACCCAGTACTTC. The rearrangement links TRBV4-2 to TRBJ2-5; 10 nucleotides match TRBD2. The length of the CDR3 is 15 residues. V shed 2 bases, J shed 2 bases, and the junction held 2 bases outside the gene matches. CDR1 and CDR2 from the germline V gene are LGHNA and YNFKEQ.

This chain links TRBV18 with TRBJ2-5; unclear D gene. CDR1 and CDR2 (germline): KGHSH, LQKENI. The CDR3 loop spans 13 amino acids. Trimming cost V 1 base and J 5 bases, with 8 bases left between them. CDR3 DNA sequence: TGTGCCAGCTCACCACGGCAGGCCGAGACCCAGTACTTC. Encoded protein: CASSPRQAETQYF.

CDR3 amino acids: CASSFSGGATGELFF. The CDR3 DNA is TGCGCCAGCAGCTTTAGCGGGGGGGCGACCGGGGAGCTGTTTTTT. The chain couples TRBV5-1 to TRBJ2-2, with 11 bases matching TRBD2. Germline V lookup: CDR1 SGHRS, CDR2 YFSETQ. The CDR3 length is 15 residues. V shed 2 bases and J 5 bases; nucleotides not matched to a gene: 2.

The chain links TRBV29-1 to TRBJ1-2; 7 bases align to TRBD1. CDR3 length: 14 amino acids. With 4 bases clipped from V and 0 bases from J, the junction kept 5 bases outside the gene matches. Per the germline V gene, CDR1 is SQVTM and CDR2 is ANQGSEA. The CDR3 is CSVGWTGTNYGYTF. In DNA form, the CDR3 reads TGCAGCGTTGGATGGACAGGTACTAACTATGGCTACACCTTC.

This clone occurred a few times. CDR3 DNA: TGTGCCAGCTCCTCCAGGGGTGACACTGAAGCTTTCTTT. It encodes CASSSRGDTEAFF. The chain couples TRBV2 to TRBJ1-1; possibly TRBD1 for D (6 bases). The V gene lost 8 bases and the J gene lost 3 bases, with 13 bases spanning the gap. This CDR3 is 13 amino acids long. The V gene's germline CDR1 is SNHLY and CDR2 FYNNEI.

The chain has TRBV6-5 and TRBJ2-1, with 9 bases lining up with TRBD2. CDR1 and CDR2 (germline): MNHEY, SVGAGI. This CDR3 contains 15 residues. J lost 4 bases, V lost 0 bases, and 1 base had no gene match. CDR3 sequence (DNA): TGTGCCAGCAGTTACTCGCTAGCGGGATACAATGAGCAGTTCTTC. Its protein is CASSYSLAGYNEQFF.

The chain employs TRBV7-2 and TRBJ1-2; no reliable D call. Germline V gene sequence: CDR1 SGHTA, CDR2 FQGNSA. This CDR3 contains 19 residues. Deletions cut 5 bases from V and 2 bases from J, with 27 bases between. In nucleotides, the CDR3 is TGTGCCAGCAGCCCTTATCATTGGGCCCAGGATGCGGACAACTATGGCTACACCTTC. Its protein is CASSPYHWAQDADNYGYTF.